Sequencing of this T cell receptor beta chain was carried out in a study of T cells in Graves' hyperthyroidism and ophthalmopathy. Study information: Peripheral blood was collected at initial diagnosis, before any treatment.

This CDR3 contains 14 residues. V lost 3 bases to trimming and J lost 10 bases, with 16 bases between them. Study outcomes and limitations: Before onset, by a median of approximately 6.8 months, the model predicted ophthalmopathy.

Amplification yielded TCR beta CDR3 regions, with RNA transcripts as the source. A first-round RT-PCR of the TCR CDR3 used the HTBI primer set. Each CDR3 protein is one row after TCRdb ran MiXCR on the multiplex PCR reads. Seen here are about 350,000 distinct CDR3 sequences, 14% observed once, and the top ten hold approximately 25%. Exclusion criteria comprised uncontrolled infection, other autoimmune disease, pregnancy or lactation. The sample holds many counts of this clonotype. Antigen: not known. The TCR was taken from a woman aged 25 to 39 with Graves' hyperthyroidism. The sequenced sample consisted of blood. V usage is TRBV12-3 or TRBV12-4 and J usage is TRBJ2-1; D possibly corresponds to TRBD1 (5 bases). Written as DNA, the CDR3 is TGTGCCAGCAGTTTCCTAATCCAGGGCCAGGAGCAGTTCTTC. It encodes CASSFLIQGQEQFF.